One sample yielded the 11 T cell receptor beta chains listed below, sequenced in a study of blood T cell repertoires in COVID-19. TCRdb's copy holds only in-frame clones and misses some; the assay was immunoSEQ multiplex PCR. The sample holds approximately 220,000 clones, around 85% seen once. Sequenced input: peripheral blood. Receptor source: a man aged 40-50 years with acute or convalescent COVID-19.

The CDR3 sequence: CASSIVGLEETQYF. Written as DNA, the CDR3 is TGTGCCAGTAGTATAGTCGGACTAGAAGAGACCCAGTACTTC. The gene calls are TRBV19 and TRBJ2-5; the match to TRBD2 covers 7 bases. Per the germline V gene, CDR1 is LNHDA and CDR2 is SQIVND (reference sequence). This CDR3 has 14 amino acids. V trimming: 1 base; J trimming: 3 bases; junction bases outside the gene matches: 2.

This clone was picked up a small number of times. V is TRBV6-5 and J is TRBJ2-3; D is unclear. The CDR3 length is 15 residues. Trimming stripped 8 bases from V and 7 bases from J, with 22 bases between. Germline values: CDR1 MNHEY, CDR2 SVGAGI. CDR3 nucleotide sequence: TGTGCCAGCTACGAAAGGAGACCCCCCCTCTATACGCAGTATTTT. This sequence encodes CASYERRPPLYTQYF.

This clone is a singleton in its sample. The V gene is TRBV7-9, the J gene TRBJ2-7; possibly TRBD1 for D (6 bases). CDR1 and CDR2 (germline): SEHNR, FQNEAQ (reference sequence). The CDR3 extends over 15 amino acids. Trimming took off 5 bases at V and 4 bases at J, with 18 bases between the two ends. The CDR3 DNA reads as TGTGCCAGCAGCCCCCGATGGGACACTATATACGAGCAGTACTTC. It is translated as CASSPRWDTIYEQYF.

This chain connects TRBV5-5 to TRBJ2-1; unclear D gene. Deletions cut 0 bases from V and 6 bases from J, with 7 bases between. The length of the CDR3 is 13 residues. The V gene's germline CDR1 is SGHKS and CDR2 YYEKEE (reference sequence). As DNA, the CDR3 is TGTGCCAGCAGCTTGGACTTGCTCAATGAGCAGTTCTTC. It specifies CASSLDLLNEQFF. Full variable domain (remainder filled in from reference TRBV5-5 and TRBJ2-1): DAGVTQSPTHLIKTRGQQVTLRCSPISGHKSVSWYQQVLGQGPQFIFQYYEKEERGRGNFPDRFSARQFPNYSSELNVNALLLGDSALYLCASSLDLLNEQFFGPGTRLTVL.

The V and J genes are TRBV6-2 or TRBV6-3 and TRBJ2-3, with 8 bases that match TRBD2. V lost 5 bases to trimming and J lost 2 bases; unmatched junction nucleotides: 6. The CDR3 consists of 15 residues. CDR1 is MNHEY and CDR2 is SVGEGT in the germline V gene. CDR3 protein: CASSRWTSSTDTQYF. The DNA for the CDR3 is TGTGCCAGCAGTCGCTGGACTAGCTCCACAGATACGCAGTATTTT.

The CDR3 is CAWRRTSGTYEQYF. The DNA of the CDR3 is TGTGCCTGGAGGAGGACTAGCGGAACCTACGAGCAGTACTTC. The chain couples TRBV30 to TRBJ2-7; 10 nucleotides align to TRBD2. This CDR3 has 14 residues. Germline V CDR1 and CDR2: GTSNPN, SVGIG (reference sequence). The ends lost 3 bases at V and 2 bases at J; junction bases unmatched: 4.

The DNA of the CDR3 is TGTGCCAGCAGCTTGGCGAGGACAGGGGCGATCGGCTACACCTTC. Amino acid sequence: CASSLARTGAIGYTF. The rearrangement links TRBV5-4 to TRBJ1-2; 9 bases are shared with TRBD1. Germline CDR1 is SGHNT and CDR2 is YYREEE (reference sequence). V shed 0 bases and J 8 bases; nucleotides not matched to a gene: 8. The CDR3 is made up of 15 amino acids. The whole variable domain, filled in from reference TRBV5-4 and TRBJ1-2, reads ETGVTQSPTHLIKTRGQQVTLRCSSQSGHNTVSWYQQALGQGPQFIFQYYREEENGRGNFPPRFSGLQFPNYSSELNVNALELDDSALYLCASSLARTGAIGYTFGSGTRLTVV.

The V gene is TRBV5-1, the J gene TRBJ1-6; 9 nucleotides match TRBD1. V trimming: 1 base; J trimming: 8 bases; junction bases outside the gene matches: 7. This CDR3 contains 16 residues. Per germline, CDR1 SGHRS and CDR2 YFSETQ. The CDR3 region is CASSLRGTGPHSPLHF. The CDR3, as DNA: TGCGCCAGCAGCTTGAGAGGGACAGGGCCTCATTCACCCCTCCACTTT.

This chain connects TRBV5-6 to TRBJ2-2; no reliable D call. CDR1 is SGHDT and CDR2 is YYEEEE in the germline V gene. Trimming took 0 bases from V and 3 from J, leaving 6 bases between them. The CDR3 totals 14 residues. CDR3 nucleotides: TGTGCCAGCAGCTTGGCCTTCGACACCGGGGAGCTGTTTTTT. Its protein is CASSLAFDTGELFF.

V usage is TRBV29-1 and J usage is TRBJ1-1; D is perhaps TRBD1 (5 bases). CDR1 and CDR2 from the germline V gene are SQVTM and ANQGSEA. Trimming left V 6 bases short and J 5 bases short, with 16 bases between. The CDR3 is 13 residues long. CDR3 sequence (DNA): TGCAGCGTGAAGGTGGTGGGGGGAACTGAAGCTTTCTTT. It yields the protein CSVKVVGGTEAFF.

The genes are TRBV15 and TRBJ1-2, with D possibly TRBD1 on 6 matching bases. Germline assignment: CDR1 LNHNV and CDR2 YYDKDF (reference sequence). The CDR3 consists of 13 residues. Trimming removed 6 bases at V and 4 bases at J, with 12 bases between. The CDR3: CATSGQGPYGYTF. DNA of the CDR3: TGTGCCACCAGTGGGCAGGGGCCCTATGGCTACACCTTC.